These T cell receptor beta chains were read from a single sample in a study of pediatric ulcerative colitis. Sequencing was performed with immunoSEQ multiplex PCR; in TCRdb, only in-frame clones are kept and a portion is missing. In the table there are 60,000 or so clones, 77% of which are singletons. The sample comprised blood. These receptors all stem from a boy aged 10-17 years with moderate ulcerative colitis. The CDR3 runs from the conserved cysteine through the conserved F or W. The D gene is left open where the match is weak. A row's size may be missing; if present it is once, few, many or a size class.

>TRBD1|.|TRBJ2-7|TRBV7-2
CASSLAGDRMGLYEQYF
TGTGCCAGCAGCTTAGCGGGGGACAGGATGGGGCTCTACGAGCAGTACTTC
>.|.|TRBJ2-1|TRBV11-2
CASSPRGANTDNEQFF
TGTGCCAGCAGCCCCCGTGGGGCAAATACGGACAATGAGCAGTTCTTC
>.|.|TRBJ1-5|TRBV21-1
CASSKARQGAIQPQHF
TGTGCCAGCAGCAAAGCGAGACAGGGGGCGATTCAGCCCCAGCATTTT
>.|once|TRBJ2-4|TRBV4-3
CASSQDRVLAKNIQYF
TGCGCCAGCAGCCAAGATAGGGTTCTAGCCAAAAACATTCAGTACTTC
>TRBD2|once|TRBJ2-7|TRBV12-5
CASGLLSGTGGYEQYF
TGTGCTAGTGGTTTGCTTAGCGGGACGGGGGGCTACGAGCAGTACTTC
>.|.|TRBJ2-2|TRBV18
CASSPRQRNTGELFF
TGTGCCAGCTCACCGCGACAAAGGAACACCGGGGAGCTGTTTTTT
>.|.|TRBJ2-1|TRBV11-3
CASSLNLQGNEQFF
TGTGCCAGCAGCTTAAACTTACAGGGCAATGAGCAGTTCTTC
>TRBD1|.|TRBJ1-3|TRBV5-1
CASSLGSTGGNTIYF
TGCGCCAGCAGCTTGGGGTCTACAGGGGGTAACACCATATATTTT
>.|.|TRBJ2-7|TRBV11-3
CASSPHALGEQYF
TGTGCCAGCAGCCCTCATGCCCTGGGAGAGCAGTACTTC
>.|.|TRBJ2-2|TRBV27
CASTGWAGDTGELFF
TGTGCCAGCACCGGCTGGGCAGGTGACACCGGGGAGCTGTTTTTT
>TRBD2|.|TRBJ2-3|TRBV13
CASSGGADTQYF
TGTGCCAGCAGCGGGGGGGCAGATACGCAGTATTTT
>TRBD2|once|TRBJ2-7|TRBV5-5
CASSRTSEDSYEQYF
TGTGCCAGCAGTCGAACTAGCGAGGACTCCTACGAGCAGTACTTC
>TRBD1|.|TRBJ2-2|TRBV7-6
CASSLTGAGTRNTGELFF
TGTGCCAGCAGTCTGACAGGGGCCGGGACAAGAAACACCGGGGAGCTGTTTTTT
>.|.|TRBJ2-2|TRBV7-3
CASSHHPLNTGELFF
TGTGCCAGCAGCCACCACCCTTTGAACACCGGGGAGCTGTTTTTT
>.|.|TRBJ2-2|TRBV11-1
CASSKQSTGYANTGELFF
TGTGCCAGCAGCAAACAATCGACAGGCTACGCGAACACCGGGGAGCTGTTTTTT
>.|.|TRBJ2-7|TRBV2
CASSEVSYEQYF
TGTGCCAGCAGTGAAGTGTCCTACGAGCAGTACTTC
>.|once|TRBJ2-5|TRBV6-6
CASSYSRVSGETQYF
TGTGCCAGCAGTTATTCTCGGGTTTCGGGAGAGACCCAGTACTTC
>.|.|TRBJ1-2|TRBV7-9
CASSSVLANYGYTF
TGTGCCAGCAGCTCGGTCCTAGCTAACTATGGCTACACCTTC
>.|once|TRBJ1-2|TRBV9
CASSVGGIPYGYTF
TGTGCCAGCAGCGTAGGAGGGATCCCCTATGGCTACACCTTC
>TRBD2|.|TRBJ2-3|TRBV5-1
CASSWGLAGGRTDTQYF
TGCGCCAGCAGCTGGGGACTAGCGGGGGGACGCACAGATACGCAGTATTTT
>TRBD1|.|TRBJ1-4|TRBV9
CASSVEGTGREKLFF
TGTGCCAGCAGCGTAGAAGGGACAGGGCGTGAAAAACTGTTTTTT
>.|.|TRBJ1-1|TRBV30
CAWSGRRPLGAFF
TGTGCCTGGAGTGGGCGGCGTCCCTTGGGGGCTTTCTTT
>TRBD1|.|TRBJ2-3|TRBV18
CASSPPGQGLTDTQYF
TGTGCCAGCTCACCACCGGGACAGGGTCTCACAGATACGCAGTATTTT
>TRBD2|.|TRBJ2-1|TRBV29-1
CSGLLAGNNEQFF
TGCAGCGGACTACTAGCGGGAAACAATGAGCAGTTCTTC
>.|.|TRBJ2-5|TRBV4-1
CASSQDRGPETQYF
TGCGCCAGCAGCCAAGACCGGGGCCCAGAGACCCAGTACTTC
>TRBD1|.|TRBJ2-3|TRBV7-2
CASSLDRFSSTDTQYF
TGTGCCAGCAGCCTGGACAGGTTTTCTAGCACAGATACGCAGTATTTT
>TRBD2|once|TRBJ2-5|TRBV10-3
CAISDGTSGAKETQYF
TGTGCCATCAGCGATGGGACTAGCGGGGCTAAAGAGACCCAGTACTTC
>.|.|TRBJ2-7|TRBV6-1
CASSSSGSYEQYF
TGTGCCAGCTCCTCCTCCGGCTCCTACGAGCAGTACTTC
>.|once|TRBJ1-5|TRBV5-1
CASSSEGNQPQHF
TGCGCCAGCAGTTCGGAGGGGAATCAGCCCCAGCATTTT
>TRBD1|few|TRBJ1-5|TRBV2
CASSAGGQPQHF
TGTGCCAGCAGCGCAGGGGGACAGCCCCAGCATTTT
>.|few|TRBJ1-1|TRBV2
CASISDGNTEAFF
TGTGCCAGCATCAGCGACGGGAACACTGAAGCTTTCTTT
>.|.|TRBJ2-7|TRBV15
CATSPTGNSVYEQYF
TGTGCCACCAGTCCCACAGGGAATTCCGTTTACGAGCAGTACTTC
>.|.|TRBJ2-7|TRBV25-1
CASSGRVRTEQYF
TGTGCCAGCAGTGGTAGGGTTCGAACCGAGCAGTACTTC
>.|.|TRBJ2-2|TRBV27
CASSLNSNTGELFF
TGTGCCAGCAGTTTGAACTCGAACACCGGGGAGCTGTTTTTT
>TRBD1|.|TRBJ2-1|TRBV7-3
CASSSGQGHNEQFF
TGTGCCAGCAGCTCGGGACAGGGCCACAATGAGCAGTTCTTC
>.|.|TRBJ1-1|TRBV6-5
CASSLYGGTEAFF
TGTGCCAGCAGTTTATATGGCGGGACTGAAGCTTTCTTT
>.|.|TRBJ2-7|TRBV6-7
CASSYCPFPYEQYF
TGTGCCAGCAGTTACTGTCCGTTCCCCTACGAGCAGTACTTC
>.|.|TRBJ1-1|TRBV5-4
CASSLGPGSMGTEAFF
TGTGCCAGCAGCTTAGGCCCAGGCTCAATGGGCACTGAAGCTTTCTTT
>.|.|TRBJ2-1|TRBV5-8
CASSPPARLEQFF
TGTGCCAGCAGCCCTCCGGCCAGGTTGGAGCAGTTCTTC
>.|few|TRBJ2-1|TRBV12-1
CASKRNRGSPPEQFF
TGTGCCAGCAAGAGGAATCGGGGGAGCCCACCTGAGCAGTTCTTC
>.|.|TRBJ1-2|TRBV29-1
CSVDPQGDTADGYTF
TGCAGCGTTGATCCCCAGGGTGATACCGCAGATGGCTACACCTTC
>.|.|TRBJ2-5|TRBV18
CASSPRREETQYF
TGTGCCAGCTCACCAAGGCGGGAAGAGACCCAGTACTTC
>.|.|TRBJ2-1|TRBV30
CAWSHPGRFHNEQFF
TGTGCCTGGAGCCATCCGGGACGGTTCCACAATGAGCAGTTCTTC
>.|.|TRBJ2-1|TRBV18
CASSPAGQPNEQFF
TGTGCCAGCTCACCAGCTGGACAGCCCAATGAGCAGTTCTTC
>.|.|TRBJ1-6|TRBV7-9
CASSLGQGWSSYNSPLHF
TGTGCCAGCAGCTTGGGGCAGGGCTGGAGCTCCTATAATTCACCCCTCCACTTT
>.|.|TRBJ1-2|TRBV6-5
CASSYTRGTYGYTF
TGTGCCAGCAGTTACACCAGGGGAACTTATGGCTACACCTTC
>.|.|TRBJ2-7|TRBV10-3
CAISSRESSYEQYF
TGTGCCATCAGCTCAAGAGAGAGCTCCTACGAGCAGTACTTC
>.|.|TRBJ2-7|TRBV14
CASSQELMVTGVIPYEQYF
TGTGCCAGCAGCCAAGAGTTGATGGTGACGGGAGTGATACCCTACGAGCAGTACTTC
>.|.|TRBJ2-1|TRBV14
CASSRIRDIPYNEQFF
TGTGCCAGCAGCCGGATCCGGGACATCCCCTACAATGAGCAGTTCTTC
>.|.|TRBJ2-3|TRBV5-1
CASSYPLAQTDTQYF
TGCGCCAGCAGCTACCCACTAGCTCAAACAGATACGCAGTATTTT
>.|.|TRBJ1-5|TRBV30
CAWNLQGGSNQPQHF
TGTGCCTGGAATCTCCAGGGAGGGAGCAATCAGCCCCAGCATTTT
>.|.|TRBJ1-2|TRBV7-8
CASSSPRGPFGGYTF
TGTGCCAGCAGCTCACCCAGGGGACCCTTCGGGGGCTACACCTTC
>.|.|TRBJ2-5|TRBV5-1
CASSLVSGGPYQETQYF
TGCGCCAGCAGCTTGGTTTCTGGGGGCCCGTACCAAGAGACCCAGTACTTC
>.|.|TRBJ1-2|TRBV7-9
CASSPTGRNYGYTF
TGTGCCAGCAGCCCAACCGGGCGTAACTATGGCTACACCTTC
>TRBD2|.|TRBJ2-1|TRBV29-1
CSVLGGGYNEQFF
TGCAGCGTCCTCGGCGGGGGCTACAATGAGCAGTTCTTC
>.|.|TRBJ2-3|TRBV19
CATLGGRDTQYF
TGTGCCACCTTAGGGGGGAGGGATACGCAGTATTTT
>TRBD2|.|TRBJ2-1|TRBV9
CASSVVLAGDEQFF
TGTGCCAGCAGCGTAGTACTAGCGGGAGACGAGCAGTTCTTC
>TRBD1|few|TRBJ1-2|TRBV4-1
CASSFRMGQGNYGYTF
TGCGCCAGCAGCTTCCGTATGGGACAGGGTAACTATGGCTACACCTTC
>TRBD1|.|TRBJ1-2|TRBV6-5
CASRQQGRGGCTF
TGTGCCAGCAGACAACAGGGGCGTGGAGGATGCACCTTC
>TRBD1|.|TRBJ2-1|TRBV6-6
CASSYGTEGNEQFF
TGTGCCAGCAGTTACGGGACAGAAGGTAATGAGCAGTTCTTC